This is a list of T cell receptor beta chains from one sample in a study of vaccination effects on CD4 cells after COVID-19. Profiled with immunoSEQ multiplex PCR; TCRdb holds only in-frame clones, not every one. Here the sample spans about 40,000 clones, around 73% being singletons. For these TCRs, the target antigens are not known. Sequenced here: CD4+ T cells from PBMCs cultured without peptide, sampled after COVID-19 vaccination. All receptors derive from a human donor who received a COVID-19 vaccine. Each CDR3 is given without its conserved first and last residue. Fields, in order: clone size, V gene, D gene, CDR3 length, CDR3 protein. A D gene is named only where the DNA matches it firmly. Not all rows give a size; the values are once, few, many and, for expanded clones, a class.

-,TRBV7-2,-,11,ASSLARDDTQY
-,TRBV5-1,TRBD2,15,ASRTGGGASSTDTQY
few,TRBV11-3,TRBD1,9,ASSDRDEQY
-,TRBV6-6,TRBD2,14,ASRSLPGRGGETQY
-,TRBV27,TRBD1,13,ASSSRTGSYNEQF
-,TRBV5-4,TRBD1,12,VSSPGTGGNEQY
-,TRBV6-1,-,14,ASSGSFGSHPREQY
few,TRBV7-6,TRBD2,13,ASSSSVAGAAEQF
once,TRBV5-1,-,12,ASSLGPQAHEQF
few,TRBV10-3,TRBD1,13,AIRMEDRGSYEQY
-,TRBV6-6,TRBD2,12,ASSTGTSDPEQY
few,TRBV6-1,-,13,ASSERSAGANVLT
-,TRBV5-1,-,11,ASSFEGTDTQY
-,TRBV18,-,11,ASSNGLQETQY
-,TRBV7-2,TRBD1,13,ASSLVQGARQPQH
few,TRBV5-6,-,11,ASNKQGNQPQH
-,TRBV15,-,12,ATISHGSLGGYT